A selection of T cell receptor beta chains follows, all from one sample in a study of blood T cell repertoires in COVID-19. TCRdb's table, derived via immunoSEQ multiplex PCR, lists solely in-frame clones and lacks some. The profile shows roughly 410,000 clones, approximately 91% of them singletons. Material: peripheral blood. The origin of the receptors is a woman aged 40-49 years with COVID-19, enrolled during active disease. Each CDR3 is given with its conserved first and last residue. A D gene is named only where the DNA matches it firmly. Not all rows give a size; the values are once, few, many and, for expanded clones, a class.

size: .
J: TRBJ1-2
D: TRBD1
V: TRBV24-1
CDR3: CATSDPRTGYGYTF
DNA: TGTGCCACCAGTGATCCTCGGACAGGCTATGGCTACACCTTC

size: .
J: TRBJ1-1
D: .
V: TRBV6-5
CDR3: CASSYGRRAFF
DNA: TGTGCCAGCAGTTACGGGAGGAGAGCTTTCTTT

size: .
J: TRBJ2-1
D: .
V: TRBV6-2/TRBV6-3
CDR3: CASSYVRGYNEQFF
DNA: TGTGCCAGCAGTTACGTCCGCGGATACAATGAGCAGTTCTTC

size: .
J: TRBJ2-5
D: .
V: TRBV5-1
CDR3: CASSSRLEDLEGTQYF
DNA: TGCGCCAGCAGCTCACGACTTGAAGATCTGGAAGGGACCCAGTACTTC

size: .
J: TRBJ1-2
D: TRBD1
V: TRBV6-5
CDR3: CASTWTGPRDGYTF
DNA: TGTGCCAGCACTTGGACAGGGCCCAGGGATGGCTACACCTTC

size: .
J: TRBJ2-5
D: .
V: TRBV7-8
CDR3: CASLPRAGPWETQYF
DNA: TGTGCCAGCTTACCCCGGGCAGGGCCGTGGGAGACCCAGTACTTC

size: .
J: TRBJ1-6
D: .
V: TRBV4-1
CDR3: CASSQDRILNSPLHF
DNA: TGCGCCAGCAGCCAAGACAGAATATTAAATTCACCCCTCCACTTT

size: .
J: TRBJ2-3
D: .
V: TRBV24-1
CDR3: CATSDPGDTQYF
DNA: TGTGCCACCAGTGATCCGGGAGATACGCAGTATTTT

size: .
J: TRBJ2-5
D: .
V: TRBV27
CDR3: CASRSGETQYF
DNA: TGTGCCAGCAGATCCGGAGAGACCCAGTACTTC

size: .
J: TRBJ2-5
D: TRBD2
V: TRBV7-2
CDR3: CASSLVRPAGSPRTQYF
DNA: TGTGCCAGCAGCTTAGTCCGGCCAGCGGGATCTCCTCGGACCCAGTACTTC

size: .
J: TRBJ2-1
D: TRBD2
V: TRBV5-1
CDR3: CASSFRTSGVNNEQFF
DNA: TGCGCCAGCAGCTTTCGTACTAGCGGGGTTAACAATGAGCAGTTCTTC

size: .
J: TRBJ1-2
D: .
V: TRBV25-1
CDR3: CASSNPGGGGYTF
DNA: TGTGCCAGCAGTAACCCGGGGGGGGGTGGCTACACCTTC

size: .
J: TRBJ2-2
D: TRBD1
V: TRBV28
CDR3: CASSEGGGQGKVGELFF
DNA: TGTGCCAGCTCTGAGGGGGGCGGACAGGGGAAGGTCGGGGAGCTGTTTTTT

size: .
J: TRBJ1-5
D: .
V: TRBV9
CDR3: CASSVGGTGSSPQHF
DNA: TGTGCCAGCAGCGTTGGGGGGACGGGATCATCGCCCCAGCATTTT

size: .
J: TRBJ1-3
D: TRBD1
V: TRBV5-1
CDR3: CASSPGQVGNTIYF
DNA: TGCGCCAGCAGTCCAGGACAGGTTGGAAACACCATATATTTT

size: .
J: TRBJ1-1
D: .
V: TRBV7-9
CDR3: CASSRQENTEAFF
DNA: TGTGCCAGCAGCCGACAGGAGAACACTGAAGCTTTCTTT

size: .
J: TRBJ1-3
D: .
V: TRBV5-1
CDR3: CASSLLTGLSGNTIYF
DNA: TGCGCCAGCAGCTTGTTGACAGGTCTGTCTGGAAACACCATATATTTT

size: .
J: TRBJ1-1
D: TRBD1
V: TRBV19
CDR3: CASSIFGTGAEAEAFF
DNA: TGTGCCAGTAGTATCTTCGGGACAGGGGCGGAGGCTGAAGCTTTCTTT

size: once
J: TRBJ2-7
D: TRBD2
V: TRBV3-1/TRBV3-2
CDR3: CASSQSGRGEQYF
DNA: TGTGCCAGCAGCCAAAGCGGGAGAGGCGAGCAGTACTTC

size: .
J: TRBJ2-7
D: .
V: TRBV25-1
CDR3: CASSVAGLSYEQYF
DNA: TGTGCCAGCAGTGTCGCAGGCCTCTCCTACGAGCAGTACTTC

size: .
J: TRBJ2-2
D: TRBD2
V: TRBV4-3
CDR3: CASSQPGLAGGHTGELFF
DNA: TGCGCCAGCAGCCAGCCGGGACTAGCGGGAGGGCACACCGGGGAGCTGTTTTTT

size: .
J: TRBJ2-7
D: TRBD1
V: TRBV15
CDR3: CATSRVRQGANYEQYF
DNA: TGTGCCACCAGCAGAGTAAGACAGGGGGCTAACTACGAGCAGTACTTC

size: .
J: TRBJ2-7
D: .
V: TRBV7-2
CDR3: CASSDGGTSSYEQYF
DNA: TGTGCCAGCAGCGACGGAGGGACGTCCTCCTACGAGCAGTACTTC

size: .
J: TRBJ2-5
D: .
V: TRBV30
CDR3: CAWSLPHVRERYQETQYF
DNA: TGTGCCTGGAGTCTGCCCCATGTCAGGGAAAGGTACCAAGAGACCCAGTACTTC